This entry lists 9 T cell receptor beta chains sequenced from one sample in a study of cytotoxic CD8 clonotypes in ibrutinib-treated CLL (dated by TCRdb to the early 2020s). The time point label of this sample denotes: roughly 23 months on ibrutinib. The receptor library was made with the immunoSEQ multiplex PCR assay. The immuneACCESS repertoire file appears here via TCRdb, limited to in-frame rearrangements. These files lack a portion of the clones; in checked studies, under half of the deficit traces to unresolved V genes, and the cause of the others is not known. This sample is represented by roughly 250,000 clones; 70% of them were singletons. Less than 20% of the sample rests with the top ten. The specimen comprised PBMCs, sampled after 24 months of ibrutinib treatment. The source of these receptors is a human donor with chronic lymphocytic leukemia.

This chain links TRBV28 with TRBJ2-6, with D uncertain. The CDR3 runs 16 residues. Trimming left V 5 bases short and J 0 bases short, with 11 bases between. Germline CDR1 MDHEN, CDR2 SYDVKM. DNA for the CDR3: TGTGCCAGCAGTCTCTCTCAAGTCTCTGGGGCCAACGTCCTGACTTTC. This gives the protein CASSLSQVSGANVLTF.

The genes are TRBV7-2 and TRBJ2-1; 7 bases agree with TRBD2. CDR3 length equals 16 residues. Trimming took 9 bases from V and 6 from J; bases not matched to a gene: 17. Germline CDR1 and CDR2: SGHTA and FQGNSA. The CDR3 is CASSIRDYPYINEQFF. The DNA for the CDR3 is TGTGCCAGTTCTATCCGGGACTATCCCTACATCAATGAGCAGTTCTTC.

CDR3 DNA sequence: TGTGCCAGCAGTAGCAGCACCTACAATGAGCAGTTCTTC. Its protein is CASSSSTYNEQFF. This chain uses TRBV9 with TRBJ2-1; D not resolved. The ends were cut back, 5 bases at V and 2 bases at J, with 8 bases in the middle. CDR3 length equals 13 residues. The germline V gene has CDR1 SGDLS and CDR2 YYNGEE.

This clone has ten or more counts. The rearrangement joins TRBV6-6 to TRBJ2-3; 14 positions match TRBD2. J lost 3 bases, V lost 8 bases, and 4 bases had no gene match. The CDR3 runs to 15 residues. The germline V gene has CDR1 MNHNY and CDR2 SVGAGI (reference sequence). CDR3 protein: CASRRLAGGTDTQYF. The CDR3 coding sequence is TGTGCCAGCCGACGACTAGCGGGAGGGACAGATACGCAGTATTTT.

J is TRBJ2-7 and V is TRBV30; D unclear. In germline, CDR1 is GTSNPN, CDR2 SVGIG (reference sequence). V lost 3 bases, J lost 0 bases, and 12 bases lay in between. This CDR3 is built from 14 residues. The CDR3 DNA reads as TGTGCCTGGAGGCCCATCCTCAACTCCTACGAGCAGTACTTC. It is translated as CAWRPILNSYEQYF. The full variable domain, in which reference TRBV30 and TRBJ2-7 provide the parts outside the CDR3, is SQTIHQWPATLVQPVGSPLSLECTVEGTSNPNLYWYRQAAGRGLQLLFYSVGIGQISSEVPQNLSASRPQDRQFILSSKKLLLSDSGFYLCAWRPILNSYEQYFGPGTRLTVT.

The chain combines TRBV14 with TRBJ2-1; D ambiguous. Germline CDR1 is SGHDN and CDR2 is FVKESK. Trimming left V 0 bases short and J 12 bases short, with 12 bases between. CDR3 length equals 13 residues. In DNA, the CDR3 is TGTGCCAGCAGCCAAGATCTTCTGGGTGGGCAGTTCTTC. Encoded protein: CASSQDLLGGQFF.

V usage is TRBV30 and J usage is TRBJ2-2; 9 nucleotides line up with TRBD2. The CDR3 is 15 residues long. CDR1 and CDR2 from the germline V gene are GTSNPN and SVGIG (reference sequence). Trimming took 2 bases from V and 3 from J; bases not matched to a gene: 4. The CDR3 coding sequence is TGTGCCTGGAGTCAGCTAGCGGGACACACCGGGGAGCTGTTTTTT. Amino acids: CAWSQLAGHTGELFF.

The V call is TRBV6-5, the J call TRBJ2-7; D may be TRBD2 (5 bases). Germline V lookup: CDR1 MNHEY, CDR2 SVGAGI. Trimming took off 6 bases at V and 1 base at J, with 13 bases between the two ends. The CDR3 covers 14 residues. This CDR3 is CASRRGEESYEQYF. In DNA form, the CDR3 reads TGTGCCAGCAGACGGGGTGAGGAATCCTACGAGCAGTACTTC.

This clone was picked up one time. The chain combines TRBV28 with TRBJ2-7; TRBD2 might be the D (5 bases). Trimming took 2 bases from V and 2 from J, leaving 10 bases between them. In germline, CDR1 is MDHEN, CDR2 SYDVKM. This CDR3 comprises 14 residues. The CDR3 is CASSLPAVPYEQYF. Here the CDR3 DNA reads TGTGCCAGCAGTTTACCAGCGGTGCCCTACGAGCAGTACTTC.